The present T cell receptor (beta chain) was sequenced within a study of T cell responses to AZD1222 COVID-19 vaccine. Libraries were prepared by immunoSEQ multiplex PCR; TCRdb keeps only in-frame clonotypes and omits some of them. Of about 120,000 clones in the sample, roughly 88% are singletons; the top ten hold 5% to 6%. The CDR3 contains 15 residues. The V gene end was trimmed by 8 bases and the J gene end by 1 base; junction bases not matched to a gene: 6. CDR1 is SGHNT, CDR2 YENEEA, per germline. Sequences were derived from peripheral blood, sampled on day 0 of AZD1222 vaccination. This receptor was taken from an adult in good health. The V call is TRBV11-3, the J call TRBJ2-2; TRBD2 matches at 8 bases. CDR3 amino acids: CASDTGGMNTGELFF. As DNA, the CDR3 is TGTGCCAGCGATACGGGGGGGATGAACACCGGGGAGCTGTTTTTT.